This is a list of T cell receptor beta chains from one sample in a study of technical replicates of blood from four donors. Assay: immunoSEQ multiplex PCR; the TCRdb copy retains only in-frame clones and omits some. This sample has about 83,000 clones, with roughly 94% found just once. What was sequenced was T cells isolated from PBMCs. The receptors shown here come from a human donor in good health. The CDR3 runs from the conserved cysteine through the conserved F or W. The D gene is left open where the match is weak. Size is stated for part of the rows, as once, few or many counts, or as a class when the clone is expanded.

CASSLGGRTDTQYF,TGTGCCAGCAGTCTGGGGGGTCGCACAGATACGCAGTATTTT,TRBJ2-3,TRBV25-1,few,NA
CASSAVAGDYNEQFF,TGTGCCAGCAGTGCTGTAGCGGGAGACTACAATGAGCAGTTCTTC,TRBJ2-1,TRBV6-4,NA,TRBD2
CASSPGPLGEKLFF,TGCGCCAGCAGTCCAGGTCCGCTTGGAGAAAAACTGTTTTTT,TRBJ1-4,TRBV10-1,NA,NA
CASSFARGGELFF,TGTGCCAGCAGCTTCGCCCGGGGGGGGGAGCTGTTTTTT,TRBJ2-2,TRBV7-9,NA,NA
CASSQGFNEQYF,TGTGCCAGCAGTCAGGGATTCAACGAGCAGTACTTC,TRBJ2-7,TRBV14,NA,NA
CASSRTPLTGVNNEQFF,TGCGCCAGCAGCCGGACGCCGTTGACAGGGGTAAACAATGAGCAGTTCTTC,TRBJ2-1,TRBV4-1,once,TRBD1
CASSPRGGTYNEQFF,TGTGCCAGTAGTCCACGCGGGGGGACCTACAATGAGCAGTTCTTC,TRBJ2-1,TRBV19,NA,TRBD2
CASSAYEQYF,TGTGCCAGCAGCGCCTACGAGCAGTACTTC,TRBJ2-7,TRBV28,NA,NA
CASSLVTGDQPQHF,TGTGCCAGCAGCTTAGTCACAGGGGATCAGCCCCAGCATTTT,TRBJ1-5,TRBV7-2,NA,TRBD1
CASSFSGRTEDGTQYF,TGTGCCAGCAGTTTTAGCGGGAGGACGGAAGATGGGACCCAGTACTTC,TRBJ2-5,TRBV27,NA,TRBD2
CASSSRLEGNEQFF,TGTGCCAGCAGCTCGCGACTAGAAGGGAATGAGCAGTTCTTC,TRBJ2-1,TRBV11-2,NA,NA
CASSDRWDRGSPLHF,TGTGCCAGCAGTGATAGGTGGGACAGGGGATCACCCCTCCACTTT,TRBJ1-6,TRBV25-1,NA,TRBD1
CASRRVNTEAFF,TGTGCCAGCCGGAGGGTGAACACTGAAGCTTTCTTT,TRBJ1-1,TRBV11-2,few,NA
CASSPGTSKYEQFF,TGCGCCAGCAGCCCCGGGACTAGCAAGTATGAGCAGTTCTTC,TRBJ2-1,TRBV10-2,NA,TRBD2
CASGLVPTGANTGELFF,TGTGCTAGTGGTTTGGTACCGACAGGGGCGAACACCGGGGAGCTGTTTTTT,TRBJ2-2,TRBV12-5,once,TRBD1
CASNGGYPRGGELFF,TGTGCCAGCAACGGGGGATACCCACGGGGCGGGGAGCTGTTTTTT,TRBJ2-2,TRBV2,NA,NA
CASSKNSGRPHNEQFF,TGTGCCAGTAGTAAGAATAGCGGGAGGCCCCACAATGAGCAGTTCTTC,TRBJ2-1,TRBV19,NA,TRBD2
CASSKGLAGPTSTDTQYF,TGTGCCAGTAGCAAAGGACTAGCGGGACCCACTAGCACAGATACGCAGTATTTT,TRBJ2-3,TRBV19,NA,TRBD2
CAISESGGTLKTEAFF,TGTGCCATCAGTGAGTCGGGAGGGACGCTGAAGACTGAAGCTTTCTTT,TRBJ1-1,TRBV10-3,NA,NA
CASSAFLAGGRYTQYF,TGTGCCAGTAGCGCTTTCCTAGCGGGGGGCCGTTATACGCAGTATTTT,TRBJ2-3,TRBV19,NA,TRBD2
CAWSVSTGGREKLFF,TGTGCCTGGAGTGTAAGCACAGGGGGCCGCGAAAAACTGTTTTTT,TRBJ1-4,TRBV30,few,TRBD1
CASSDTGQGRYNEQFF,TGTGCCAGCAGTGACACCGGACAGGGTCGGTACAATGAGCAGTTCTTC,TRBJ2-1,TRBV25-1,NA,TRBD1
CATRTTRDRGNTIYF,TGTGCCACCCGGACAACCCGGGACAGGGGAAACACCATATATTTT,TRBJ1-3,TRBV28,NA,TRBD1
CASRENTDTQYF,TGCGCCAGCAGGGAGAACACAGATACGCAGTATTTT,TRBJ2-3,TRBV5-1,NA,NA
CASSLDRGRNEQYF,TGTGCCAGTAGCCTGGACAGGGGGCGCAACGAGCAGTACTTC,TRBJ2-7,TRBV19,NA,TRBD1
CASSEPTAGGDAWEQYF,TGTGCCAGCAGTGAACCCACAGCGGGAGGGGATGCTTGGGAGCAGTACTTC,TRBJ2-7,TRBV2,NA,TRBD2
CASSLGSGPHEQYF,TGCGCCAGCAGCTTGGGTTCAGGTCCCCACGAGCAGTACTTC,TRBJ2-7,TRBV5-1,NA,NA
CASSEPPGSPQETQYF,TGTGCCAGCAGTGAACCCCCGGGGTCCCCTCAAGAGACCCAGTACTTC,TRBJ2-5,TRBV2,NA,NA
CASSPSPTNYGYGYTF,TGTGCCAGCAGCCCCAGTCCCACGAACTATGGCTACGGGTACACCTTC,TRBJ1-2,TRBV7-9,NA,NA
CASSSWQGTEQYF,TGTGCCAGCAGCTCGTGGCAGGGGACCGAGCAGTACTTC,TRBJ2-7,TRBV11-3,NA,NA
CASRPSKQGWDTEAFF,TGTGCCAGCCGACCCTCTAAACAGGGGTGGGACACTGAAGCTTTCTTT,TRBJ1-1,TRBV27,few,TRBD1
CASSEWYRGGTYEQYF,TGTGCCAGCAGTGAATGGTATAGGGGCGGGACCTACGAGCAGTACTTC,TRBJ2-7,TRBV6-1,once,NA
CASSVSPFYEQYF,TGTGCCAGCAGCGTCTCCCCCTTCTACGAGCAGTACTTC,TRBJ2-7,TRBV9,once,NA
CASSFGAYTEAFF,TGTGCCAGCAGCTTTGGGGCCTACACTGAAGCTTTCTTT,TRBJ1-1,TRBV5-5,NA,NA
CASSFRGGAFF,TGTGCCAGCAGCTTTAGAGGCGGAGCTTTCTTT,TRBJ1-1,TRBV5-6,NA,NA
CASSYGQLPTSYEQYF,TGTGCCAGCAGTTATGGGCAGCTACCGACCTCCTACGAGCAGTACTTC,TRBJ2-7,TRBV6-5,NA,NA
CASSLKAGPETQYF,TGTGCCAGCAGCTTGAAGGCGGGTCCAGAGACCCAGTACTTC,TRBJ2-5,TRBV7-6,NA,NA